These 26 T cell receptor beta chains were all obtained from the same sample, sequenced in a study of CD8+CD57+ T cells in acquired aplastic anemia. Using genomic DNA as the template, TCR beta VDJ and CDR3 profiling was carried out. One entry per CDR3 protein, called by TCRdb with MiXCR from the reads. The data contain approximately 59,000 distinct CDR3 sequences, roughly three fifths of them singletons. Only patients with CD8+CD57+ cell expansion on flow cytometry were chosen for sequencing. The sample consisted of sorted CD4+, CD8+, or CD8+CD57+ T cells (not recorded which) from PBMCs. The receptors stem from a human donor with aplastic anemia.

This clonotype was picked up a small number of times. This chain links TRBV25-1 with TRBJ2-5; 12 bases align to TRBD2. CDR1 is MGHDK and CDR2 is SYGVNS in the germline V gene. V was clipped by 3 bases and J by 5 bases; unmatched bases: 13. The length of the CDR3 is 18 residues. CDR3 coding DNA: TGTGCCAGCAGTGACCCGCGAACGGGACTAGCGGGCGAGGAGACCCAGTACTTC. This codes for CASSDPRTGLAGEETQYF.

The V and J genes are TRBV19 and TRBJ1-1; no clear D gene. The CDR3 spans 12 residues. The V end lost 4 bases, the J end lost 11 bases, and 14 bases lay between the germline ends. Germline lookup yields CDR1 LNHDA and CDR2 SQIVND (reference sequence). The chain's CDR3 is CASSREGGTAFF. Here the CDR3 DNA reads TGTGCCAGTAGTAGGGAGGGAGGTACGGCTTTCTTT.

Here the CDR3 DNA reads TGTGCCAGCAGCTTAGAGGGACACCGGAACACTGAAGCTTTCTTT. Protein product: CASSLEGHRNTEAFF. The chain recombines TRBV5-6 with TRBJ1-1; maybe TRBD1 (6 bases). Germline V gene sequence: CDR1 SGHDT, CDR2 YYEEEE. Trimming shortened V by 2 bases and J by 1 base, and 12 bases separated the two germline ends. The CDR3 is 15 amino acids.

The CDR3 reads CASSETNSPLHF. DNA for the CDR3: TGTGCCAGCAGCGAGACTAATTCACCCCTCCACTTT. This rearrangement joins TRBV7-9 to TRBJ1-6; the D is unclear. V was cut by 5 bases and J by 6 bases, with 5 bases left in between. Germline V gives CDR1 SEHNR, CDR2 FQNEAQ (reference sequence). The CDR3 sequence is 12 residues long.

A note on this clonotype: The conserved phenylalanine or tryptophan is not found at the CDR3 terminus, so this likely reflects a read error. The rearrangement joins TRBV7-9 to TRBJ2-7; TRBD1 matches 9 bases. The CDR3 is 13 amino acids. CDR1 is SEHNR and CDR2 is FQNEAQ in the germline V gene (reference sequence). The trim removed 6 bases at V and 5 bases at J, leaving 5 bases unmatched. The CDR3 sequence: CASRHGTGNEQYL. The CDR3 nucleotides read TGTGCCAGCAGACATGGGACAGGGAACGAGCAGTACCTC.

The DNA of the CDR3 is TGTGCCAGCAGCCAAGCCTTAGGGACGACGGGGAATTCACCCCTCCACTTT. Residues: CASSQALGTTGNSPLHF. The chain joins TRBV14 to TRBJ1-6; maybe TRBD1 (5 bases). Germline values: CDR1 SGHDN, CDR2 FVKESK. The CDR3 is 17 residues long. V was clipped by 1 base and J by 7 bases, with 17 bases between them.

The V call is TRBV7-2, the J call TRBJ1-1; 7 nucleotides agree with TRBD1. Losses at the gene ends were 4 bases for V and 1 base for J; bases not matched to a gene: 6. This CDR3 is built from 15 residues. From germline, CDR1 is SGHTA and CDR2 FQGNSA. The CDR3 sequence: CASSSGGPRNTEAFF. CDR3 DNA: TGTGCCAGCAGCTCAGGGGGACCAAGGAACACTGAAGCTTTCTTT.

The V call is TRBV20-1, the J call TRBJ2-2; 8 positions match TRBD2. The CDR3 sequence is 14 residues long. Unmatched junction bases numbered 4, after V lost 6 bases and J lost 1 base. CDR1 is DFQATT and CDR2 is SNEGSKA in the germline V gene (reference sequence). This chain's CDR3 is CSAIAGLNTGELFF. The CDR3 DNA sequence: TGCAGTGCAATAGCGGGATTGAACACCGGGGAGCTGTTTTTT.

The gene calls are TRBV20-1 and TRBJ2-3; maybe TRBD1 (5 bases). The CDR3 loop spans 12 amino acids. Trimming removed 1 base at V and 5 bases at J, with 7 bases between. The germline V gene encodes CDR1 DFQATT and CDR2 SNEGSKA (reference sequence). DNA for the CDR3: TGCAGTGCTAGAGGCCAGGGAGATACGCAGTATTTT. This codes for CSARGQGDTQYF.

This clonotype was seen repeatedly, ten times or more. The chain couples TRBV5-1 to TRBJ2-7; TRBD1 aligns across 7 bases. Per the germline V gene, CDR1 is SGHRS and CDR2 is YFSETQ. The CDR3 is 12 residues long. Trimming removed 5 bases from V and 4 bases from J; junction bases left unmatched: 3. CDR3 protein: CASRGDSYEQYF. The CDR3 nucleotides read TGCGCCAGCAGAGGGGACAGTTACGAGCAGTACTTC.

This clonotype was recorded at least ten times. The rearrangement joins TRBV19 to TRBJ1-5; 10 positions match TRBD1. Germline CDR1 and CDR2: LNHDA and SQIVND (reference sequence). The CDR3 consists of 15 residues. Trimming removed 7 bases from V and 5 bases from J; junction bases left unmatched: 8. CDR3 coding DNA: TGTGCCAGTACCTCCTGGGGGACAGGGGATCAGCCCCAGCATTTT. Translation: CASTSWGTGDQPQHF.

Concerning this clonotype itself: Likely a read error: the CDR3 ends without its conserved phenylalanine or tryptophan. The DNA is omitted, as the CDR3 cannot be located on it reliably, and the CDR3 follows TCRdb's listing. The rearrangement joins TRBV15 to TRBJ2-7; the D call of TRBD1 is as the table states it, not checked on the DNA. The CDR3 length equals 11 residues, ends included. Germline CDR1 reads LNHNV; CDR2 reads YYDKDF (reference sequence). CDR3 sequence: CATNTGTGLYD.

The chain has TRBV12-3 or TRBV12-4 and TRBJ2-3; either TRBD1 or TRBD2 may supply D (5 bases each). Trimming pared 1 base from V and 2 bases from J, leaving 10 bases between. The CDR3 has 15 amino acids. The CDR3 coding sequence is TGTGCCAGCAGTTTAGGGCAGGGAGTCACAGATACGCAGTATTTT. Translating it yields CASSLGQGVTDTQYF.

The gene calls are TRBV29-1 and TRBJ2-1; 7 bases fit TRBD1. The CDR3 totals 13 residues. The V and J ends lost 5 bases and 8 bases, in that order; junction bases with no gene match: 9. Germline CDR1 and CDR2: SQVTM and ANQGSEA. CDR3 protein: CSVSGTALDEQFF. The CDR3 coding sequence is TGCAGCGTTTCCGGGACAGCCCTGGATGAGCAGTTCTTC.

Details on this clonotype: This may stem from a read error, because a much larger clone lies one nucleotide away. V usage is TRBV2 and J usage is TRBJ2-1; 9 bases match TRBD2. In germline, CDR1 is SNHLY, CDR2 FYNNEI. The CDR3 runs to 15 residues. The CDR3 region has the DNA TGTGCCAGCAGTGCTCCTAGCGGGGAGTACAGTGAGCAGTTCTTC. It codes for CASSAPSGEYSEQFF.

The CDR3 nucleotides read TGTGCCAGCAGTGAAGAGGCAGGAGGTCGCTATGGCTACACCTTC. This sequence encodes CASSEEAGGRYGYTF. The chain links TRBV2 to TRBJ1-2; D remains unclear. The CDR3 length is 15 residues. Germline CDR1 SNHLY, CDR2 FYNNEI. V was cut by 1 base and J by 4 bases, with 13 bases left in between.

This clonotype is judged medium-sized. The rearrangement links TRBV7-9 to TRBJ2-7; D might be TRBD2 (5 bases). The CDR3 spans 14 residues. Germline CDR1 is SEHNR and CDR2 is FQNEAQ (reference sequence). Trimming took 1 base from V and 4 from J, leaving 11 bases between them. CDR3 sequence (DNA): TGTGCCAGCAGCTTAGACCAGCGGACTTACGAGCAGTACTTC. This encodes CASSLDQRTYEQYF.

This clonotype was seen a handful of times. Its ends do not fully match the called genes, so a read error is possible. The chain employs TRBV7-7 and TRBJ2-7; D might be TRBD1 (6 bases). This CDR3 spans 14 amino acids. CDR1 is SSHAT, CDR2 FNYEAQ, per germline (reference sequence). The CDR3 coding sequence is TGTGCTAGCAGCCCAGGGGCTCGCTCCTACGAGCAGTACTTC. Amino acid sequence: CASSPGARSYEQYF.

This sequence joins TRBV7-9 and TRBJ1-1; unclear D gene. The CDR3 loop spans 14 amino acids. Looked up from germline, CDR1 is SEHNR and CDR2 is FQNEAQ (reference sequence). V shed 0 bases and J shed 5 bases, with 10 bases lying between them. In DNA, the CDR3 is TGTGCCAGCAGCTTAGCCCACCTAGGGACTGAAGCTTTCTTT. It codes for CASSLAHLGTEAFF.

CDR3 region: CASRTVRANTGELFF. The CDR3 region has the DNA TGTGCCAGCAGGACCGTCCGGGCTAACACCGGGGAGCTGTTTTTT. This rearrangement joins TRBV28 to TRBJ2-2, with D uncertain. V shed 6 bases and J shed 2 bases, with 13 bases lying between them. The CDR3 has 15 residues. Germline-derived CDR1 and CDR2 are MDHEN and SYDVKM.

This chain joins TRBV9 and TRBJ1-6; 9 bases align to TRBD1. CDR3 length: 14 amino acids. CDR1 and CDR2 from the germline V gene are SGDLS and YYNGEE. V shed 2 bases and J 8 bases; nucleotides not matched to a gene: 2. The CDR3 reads CASSVGQGYSPLHF. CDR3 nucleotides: TGTGCCAGCAGCGTGGGACAGGGTTATTCACCCCTCCACTTT.

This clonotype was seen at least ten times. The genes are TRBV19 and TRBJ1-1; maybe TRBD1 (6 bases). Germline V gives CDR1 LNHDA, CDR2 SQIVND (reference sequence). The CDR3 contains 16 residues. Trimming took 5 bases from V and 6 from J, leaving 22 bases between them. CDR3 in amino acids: CASSPSTGRGVAEAFF. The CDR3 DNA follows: TGTGCCAGTAGTCCAAGCACGGGCAGGGGTGTAGCTGAAGCTTTCTTT.

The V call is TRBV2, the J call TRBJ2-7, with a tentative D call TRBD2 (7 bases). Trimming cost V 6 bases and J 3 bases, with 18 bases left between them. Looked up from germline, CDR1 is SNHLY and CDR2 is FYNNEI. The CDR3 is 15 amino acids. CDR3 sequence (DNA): TGTGCCAGCAGCCAACCAAAGGGGGGGGGCTACGAGCAGTACTTC. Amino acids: CASSQPKGGGYEQYF.

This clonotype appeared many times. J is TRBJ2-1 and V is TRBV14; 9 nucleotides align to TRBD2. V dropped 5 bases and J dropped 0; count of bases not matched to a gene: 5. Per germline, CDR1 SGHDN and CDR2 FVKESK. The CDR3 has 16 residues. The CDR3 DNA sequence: TGTGCCAGCAGCTTAATAGCGGGGGCCTCCTACAATGAGCAGTTCTTC. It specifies CASSLIAGASYNEQFF.

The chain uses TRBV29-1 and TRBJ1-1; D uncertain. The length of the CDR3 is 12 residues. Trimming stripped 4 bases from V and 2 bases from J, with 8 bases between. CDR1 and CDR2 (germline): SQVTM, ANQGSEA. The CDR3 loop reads CSVASINTEAFF. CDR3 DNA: TGCAGCGTTGCAAGTATAAACACTGAAGCTTTCTTT. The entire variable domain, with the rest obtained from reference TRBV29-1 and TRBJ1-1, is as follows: SAVISQKPSRDICQRGTSLTIQCQVDSQVTMMFWYRQQPGQSLTLIATANQGSEATYESGFVIDKFPISRPNLTFSTLTVSNMSPEDSSIYLCSVASINTEAFFGQGTRLTVV.

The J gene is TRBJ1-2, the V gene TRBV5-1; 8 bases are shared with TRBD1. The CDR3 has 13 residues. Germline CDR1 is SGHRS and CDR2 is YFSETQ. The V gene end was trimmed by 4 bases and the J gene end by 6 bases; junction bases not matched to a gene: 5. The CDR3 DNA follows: TGCGCCAGCAGCGACCAGGGGGCGGATGGCTACACCTTC. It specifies CASSDQGADGYTF.